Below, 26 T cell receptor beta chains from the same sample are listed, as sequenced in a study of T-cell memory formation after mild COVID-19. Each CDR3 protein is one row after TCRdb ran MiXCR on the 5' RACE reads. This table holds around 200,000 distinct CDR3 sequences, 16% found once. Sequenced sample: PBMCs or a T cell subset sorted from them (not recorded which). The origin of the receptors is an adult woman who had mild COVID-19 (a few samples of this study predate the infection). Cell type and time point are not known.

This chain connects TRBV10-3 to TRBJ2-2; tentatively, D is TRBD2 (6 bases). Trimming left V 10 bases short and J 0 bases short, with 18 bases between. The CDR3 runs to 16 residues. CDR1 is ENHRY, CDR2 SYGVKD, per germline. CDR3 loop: CATTPISGTNTGELFF. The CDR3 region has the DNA TGTGCCACCACTCCTATTAGCGGCACGAACACCGGGGAGCTGTTTTTT.

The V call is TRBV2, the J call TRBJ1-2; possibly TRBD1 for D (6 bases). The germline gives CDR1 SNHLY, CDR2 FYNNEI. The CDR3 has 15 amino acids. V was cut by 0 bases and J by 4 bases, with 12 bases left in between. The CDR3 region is CASSEAQGTVYGYTF. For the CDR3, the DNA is TGTGCCAGCAGTGAAGCGCAGGGGACCGTCTATGGCTACACCTTC.

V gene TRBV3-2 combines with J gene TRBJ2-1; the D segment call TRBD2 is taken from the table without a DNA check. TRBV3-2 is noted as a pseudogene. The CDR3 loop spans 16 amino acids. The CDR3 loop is CASSPLAGVYPREQFF. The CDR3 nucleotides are TGTGCCAGCAGCCCTCTAGCGGGAGTGTATCCCCGTGAGCAGTTCTTC.

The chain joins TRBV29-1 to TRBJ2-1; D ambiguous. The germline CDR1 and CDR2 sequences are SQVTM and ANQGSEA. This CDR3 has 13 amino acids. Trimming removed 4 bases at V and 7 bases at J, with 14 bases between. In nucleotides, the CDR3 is TGCAGCGTTGTTGTTGCATTGGGTAATGAGCAGTTCTTC. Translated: CSVVVALGNEQFF.

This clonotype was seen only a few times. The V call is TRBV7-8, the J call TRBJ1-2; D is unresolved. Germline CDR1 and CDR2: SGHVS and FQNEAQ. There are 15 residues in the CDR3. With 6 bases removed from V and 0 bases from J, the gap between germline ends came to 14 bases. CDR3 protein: CASRLSEGANYGYTF. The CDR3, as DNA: TGTGCCAGCAGGCTATCAGAAGGAGCTAACTATGGCTACACCTTC.

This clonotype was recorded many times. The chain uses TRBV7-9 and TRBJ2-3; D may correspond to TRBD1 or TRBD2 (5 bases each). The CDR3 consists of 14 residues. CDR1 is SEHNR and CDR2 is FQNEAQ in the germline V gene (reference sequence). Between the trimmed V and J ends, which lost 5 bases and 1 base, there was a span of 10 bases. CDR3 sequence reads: CASSPQGRTDTQYF. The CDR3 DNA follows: TGTGCCAGCAGCCCCCAGGGACGCACAGATACGCAGTATTTT.

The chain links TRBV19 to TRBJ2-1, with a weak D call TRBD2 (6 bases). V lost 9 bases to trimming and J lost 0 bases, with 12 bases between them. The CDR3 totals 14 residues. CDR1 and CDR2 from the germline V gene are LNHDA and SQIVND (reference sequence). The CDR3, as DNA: TGTGCCAGCCAGGGACTGAGCTCCTACAATGAGCAGTTCTTC. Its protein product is CASQGLSSYNEQFF.

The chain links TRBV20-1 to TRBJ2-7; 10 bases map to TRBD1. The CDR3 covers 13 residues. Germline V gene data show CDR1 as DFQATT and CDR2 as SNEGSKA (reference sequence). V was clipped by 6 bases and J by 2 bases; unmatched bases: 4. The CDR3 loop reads CSAQGQGTYEQYF. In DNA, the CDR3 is TGCAGTGCCCAGGGACAGGGGACCTACGAGCAGTACTTC.

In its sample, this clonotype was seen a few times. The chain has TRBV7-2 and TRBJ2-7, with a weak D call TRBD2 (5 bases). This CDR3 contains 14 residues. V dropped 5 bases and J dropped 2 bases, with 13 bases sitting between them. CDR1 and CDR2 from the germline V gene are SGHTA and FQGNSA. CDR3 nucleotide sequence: TGTGCCAGCAGCCCTAGCTCAGGCCCCTACGAGCAGTACTTC. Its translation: CASSPSSGPYEQYF.

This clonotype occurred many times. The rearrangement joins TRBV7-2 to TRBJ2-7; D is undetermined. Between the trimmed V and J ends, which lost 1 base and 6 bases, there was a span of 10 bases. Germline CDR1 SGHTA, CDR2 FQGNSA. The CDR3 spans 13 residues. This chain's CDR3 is CASSLGPSGEQYF. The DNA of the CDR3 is TGTGCCAGCAGCTTAGGGCCCTCCGGCGAGCAGTACTTC.

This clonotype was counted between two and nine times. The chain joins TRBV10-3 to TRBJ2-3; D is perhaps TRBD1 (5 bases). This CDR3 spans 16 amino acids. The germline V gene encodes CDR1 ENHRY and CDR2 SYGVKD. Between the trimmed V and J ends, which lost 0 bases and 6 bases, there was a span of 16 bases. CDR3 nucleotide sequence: TGTGCCATCAGTGAGTCGACAGCCAGAGATGGGGATACGCAGTATTTT. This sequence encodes CAISESTARDGDTQYF.

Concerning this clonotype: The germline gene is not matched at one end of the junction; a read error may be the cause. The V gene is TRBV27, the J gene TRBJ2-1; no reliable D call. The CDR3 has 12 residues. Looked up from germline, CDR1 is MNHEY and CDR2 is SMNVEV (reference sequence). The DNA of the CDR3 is TGTGCCAGCAGTTTACAAGACTCTGCACCGACCTTC. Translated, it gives CASSLQDSAPTF.

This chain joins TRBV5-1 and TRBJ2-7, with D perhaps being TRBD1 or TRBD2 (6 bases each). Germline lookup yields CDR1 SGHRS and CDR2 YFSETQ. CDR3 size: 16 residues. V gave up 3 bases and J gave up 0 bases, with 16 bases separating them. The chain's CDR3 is CASSSGATGPSYEQYF. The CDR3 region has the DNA TGCGCCAGCAGCTCGGGGGCAACGGGACCCTCCTACGAGCAGTACTTC.

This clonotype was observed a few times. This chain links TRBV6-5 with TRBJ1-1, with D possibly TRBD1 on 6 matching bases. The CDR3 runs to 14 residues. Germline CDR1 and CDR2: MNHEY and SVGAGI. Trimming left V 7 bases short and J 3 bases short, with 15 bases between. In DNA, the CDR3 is TGTGCCAGCAAGGGACACCCCGGGGACACTGAAGCTTTCTTT. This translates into CASKGHPGDTEAFF.

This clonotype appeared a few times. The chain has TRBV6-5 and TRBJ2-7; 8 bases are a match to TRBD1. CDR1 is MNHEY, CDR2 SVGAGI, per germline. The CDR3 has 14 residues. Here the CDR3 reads CASSPSGGTGPPEV. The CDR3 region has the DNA TGTGCCAGCAGCCCAAGTGGAGGGACAGGCCCCCCTGAGGTC.

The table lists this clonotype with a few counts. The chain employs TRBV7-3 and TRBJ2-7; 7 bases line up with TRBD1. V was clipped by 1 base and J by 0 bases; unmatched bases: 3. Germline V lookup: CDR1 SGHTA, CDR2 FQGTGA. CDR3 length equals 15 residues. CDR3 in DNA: TGTGCCAGCAGCTTAATAGCAGGGGGCTCCTACGAGCAGTACTTC. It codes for CASSLIAGGSYEQYF.

For the CDR3, the DNA is TGTGCCAGCAGTGCCCCGAGAGGGAGCGAGCAGTACTTC. Amino acid sequence: CASSAPRGSEQYF. The chain carries TRBV25-1 and TRBJ2-7; TRBD2 might be the D (5 bases). Germline CDR1 MGHDK, CDR2 SYGVNS. The CDR3 has 13 residues. Trimming pared 4 bases from V and 6 bases from J, leaving 13 bases between.

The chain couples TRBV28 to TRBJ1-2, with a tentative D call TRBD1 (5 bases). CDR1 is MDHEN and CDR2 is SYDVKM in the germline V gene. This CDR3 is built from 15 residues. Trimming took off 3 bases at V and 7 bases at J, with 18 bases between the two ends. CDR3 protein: CASSFGGSLGAGYTF. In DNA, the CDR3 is TGTGCCAGCAGTTTCGGCGGGAGTCTAGGGGCTGGCTACACCTTC.

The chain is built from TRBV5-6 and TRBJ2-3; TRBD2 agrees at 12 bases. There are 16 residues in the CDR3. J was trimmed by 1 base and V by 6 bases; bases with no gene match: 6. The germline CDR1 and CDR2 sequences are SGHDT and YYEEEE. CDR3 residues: CASNHLAGGRTDTQYF. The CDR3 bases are TGTGCCAGCAACCATCTAGCGGGGGGGCGCACAGATACGCAGTATTTT.

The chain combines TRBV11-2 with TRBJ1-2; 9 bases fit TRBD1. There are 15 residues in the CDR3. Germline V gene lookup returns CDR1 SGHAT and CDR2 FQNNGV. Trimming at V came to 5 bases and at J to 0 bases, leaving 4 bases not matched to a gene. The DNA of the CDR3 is TGTGCCAGCAGCCGCGGGACAGGGACTAACTATGGCTACACCTTC. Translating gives CASSRGTGTNYGYTF.

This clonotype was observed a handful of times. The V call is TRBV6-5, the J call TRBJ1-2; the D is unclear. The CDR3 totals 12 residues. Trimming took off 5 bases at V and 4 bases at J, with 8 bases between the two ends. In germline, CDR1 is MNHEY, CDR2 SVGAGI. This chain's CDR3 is CASSRTGYGYTF. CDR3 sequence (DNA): TGTGCCAGCAGTCGGACGGGCTATGGCTACACCTTC.

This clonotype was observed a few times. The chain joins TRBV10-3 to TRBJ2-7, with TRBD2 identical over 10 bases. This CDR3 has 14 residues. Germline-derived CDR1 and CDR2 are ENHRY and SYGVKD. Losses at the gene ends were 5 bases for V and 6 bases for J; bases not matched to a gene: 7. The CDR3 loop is CAISSSGSIGEQYF. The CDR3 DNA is TGTGCCATCAGTTCTAGCGGGAGCATAGGCGAGCAGTACTTC.

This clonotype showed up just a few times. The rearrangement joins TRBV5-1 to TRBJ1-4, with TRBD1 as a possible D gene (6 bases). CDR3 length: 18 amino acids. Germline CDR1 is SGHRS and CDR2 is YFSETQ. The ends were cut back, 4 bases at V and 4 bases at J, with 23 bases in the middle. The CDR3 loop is CASSGETGPLHHNEKLFF. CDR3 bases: TGCGCCAGCAGCGGAGAGACAGGCCCCCTTCACCATAATGAAAAACTGTTTTTT. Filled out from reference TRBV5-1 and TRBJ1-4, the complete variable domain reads KAGVTQTPRYLIKTRGQQVTLSCSPISGHRSVSWYQQTPGQGLQFLFEYFSETQRNKGNFPGRFSGRQFSNSRSEMNVSTLELGDSALYLCASSGETGPLHHNEKLFFGSGTQLSVL.

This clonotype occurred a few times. In nucleotides, the CDR3 is TGTGCCAGCAGCTTAAGCGTCGTGGCGAATGAGCAGTTCTTC. It specifies CASSLSVVANEQFF. The rearrangement joins TRBV7-3 to TRBJ2-1; D gene ambiguous. The CDR3 has 14 residues. Trimming took off 1 base at V and 7 bases at J, with 11 bases between the two ends. In germline, CDR1 is SGHTA, CDR2 FQGTGA.

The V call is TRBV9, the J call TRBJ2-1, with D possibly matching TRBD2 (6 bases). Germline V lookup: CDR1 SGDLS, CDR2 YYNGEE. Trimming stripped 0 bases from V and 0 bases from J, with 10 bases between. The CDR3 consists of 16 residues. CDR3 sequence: CASSVDGGSSYNEQFF. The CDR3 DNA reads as TGTGCCAGCAGCGTAGACGGGGGAAGCTCCTACAATGAGCAGTTCTTC.

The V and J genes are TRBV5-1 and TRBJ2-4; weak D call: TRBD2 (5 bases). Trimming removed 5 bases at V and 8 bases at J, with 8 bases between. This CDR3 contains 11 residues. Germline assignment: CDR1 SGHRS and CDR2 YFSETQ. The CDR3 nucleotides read TGCGCCAGCAGTGAGGGAGACATTCAGTACTTC. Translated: CASSEGDIQYF.